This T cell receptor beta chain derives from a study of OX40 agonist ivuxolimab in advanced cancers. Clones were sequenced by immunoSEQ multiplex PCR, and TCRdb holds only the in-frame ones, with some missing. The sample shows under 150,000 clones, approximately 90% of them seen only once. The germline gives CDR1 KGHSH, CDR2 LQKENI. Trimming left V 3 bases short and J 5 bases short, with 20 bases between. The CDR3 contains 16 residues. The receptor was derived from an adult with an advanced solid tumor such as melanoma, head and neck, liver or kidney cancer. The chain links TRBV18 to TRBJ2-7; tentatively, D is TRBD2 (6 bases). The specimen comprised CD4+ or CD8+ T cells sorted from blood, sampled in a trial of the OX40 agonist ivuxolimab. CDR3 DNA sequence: TGTGCCAGCTCACCGGGGCGGGGCGGTTTAAAGGACGAGCAGTACTTC. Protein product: CASSPGRGGLKDEQYF.